The subject of this entry is one TCR beta chain. TCRdb's table, derived via immunoSEQ multiplex PCR, lists solely in-frame clones and lacks some. The repertoire holds 85,000 to 120,000 clones, with 88% as singletons. The CDR3 sequence is 16 residues long. V shed 5 bases and J 1 base; nucleotides not matched to a gene: 4. CDR1 and CDR2 from the germline V gene are MNHEY and SMNVEV (reference sequence). The data originate from a study of identifying expanded T cells in peripheral blood. Collection occurred without any documented infections or immune events in donors. The sample taken for sequencing was blood. The sequence was collected from a person between 18 and 75 years old in good health. The chain has TRBV27 and TRBJ1-4; 10 bases are shared with TRBD1. For the CDR3, the DNA is TGTGCCAGCAGTCTTGACAGGGGGCAAACTAATGAAAAACTGTTTTTT. This encodes CASSLDRGQTNEKLFF.